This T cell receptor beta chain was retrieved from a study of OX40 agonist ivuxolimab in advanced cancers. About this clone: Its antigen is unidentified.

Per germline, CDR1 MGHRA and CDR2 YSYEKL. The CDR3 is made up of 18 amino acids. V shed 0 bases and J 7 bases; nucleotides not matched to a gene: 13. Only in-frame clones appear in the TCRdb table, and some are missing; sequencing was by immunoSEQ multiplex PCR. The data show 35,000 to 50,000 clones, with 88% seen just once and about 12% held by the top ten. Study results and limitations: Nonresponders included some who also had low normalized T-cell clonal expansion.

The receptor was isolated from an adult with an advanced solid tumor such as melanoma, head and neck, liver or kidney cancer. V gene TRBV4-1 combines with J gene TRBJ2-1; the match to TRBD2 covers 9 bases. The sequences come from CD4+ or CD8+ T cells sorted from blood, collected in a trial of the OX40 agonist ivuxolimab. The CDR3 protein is CASSQEGVAGAPGNEQFF. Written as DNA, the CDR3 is TGCGCCAGCAGCCAAGAGGGGGTAGCGGGGGCGCCGGGAAATGAGCAGTTCTTC.